The rows below give T cell receptor beta chains drawn from one sample of a study of cytomegalovirus exposure and HLA in healthy donors. Repertoires were generated with immunoSEQ multiplex PCR, while TCRdb's copy carries only in-frame clones and drops some. The data show 120,000 or so clones, with around nine tenths seen just once and approximately 2% held by the top ten. Sequencing was carried out using PBMCs. These receptors were taken from a woman aged 18-30 years in good health and CMV-seronegative. The CDR3 runs from the conserved cysteine through the conserved F or W. Each record gives: D gene, clone size, J gene, V gene, CDR3 DNA, CDR3 protein. The D gene is left open where the match is weak. Expanded clones get a size class; other rows say once, few or many, or leave the size out.

TRBD2,NA,TRBJ2-3,TRBV9,TGTGCCAGCAGCCCCCGGGGGGGAAACACAGATACGCAGTATTTT,CASSPRGGNTDTQYF
NA,few,TRBJ1-2,TRBV10-3,TGTGCCACCAGCGACAAGAACTATGGCTACACCTTC,CATSDKNYGYTF
TRBD1,few,TRBJ1-2,TRBV30,TGTGCCTGGACCTCGACAGGGGCTGGCTACACCTTC,CAWTSTGAGYTF
TRBD2,NA,TRBJ2-7,TRBV7-8,TGTGCCAGCTCCTTACGGGAGCGGGGGGGGTACGAGCAGTACTTC,CASSLRERGGYEQYF
NA,NA,TRBJ2-1,TRBV2,TGTGCCAGCAGTGAAGGAGCGGCGCCGAGCTCCTACAATGAGCAGTTCTTC,CASSEGAAPSSYNEQFF
NA,NA,TRBJ2-7,TRBV5-6,TGTGCCAGCAGCTTGGTTCGTTTCGGGGATGCCTACGAGCAGTACTTC,CASSLVRFGDAYEQYF
NA,NA,TRBJ2-3,TRBV7-9,TGTGCCAGCAGCCCCCCGGGGGTTAGCACAGATACGCAGTATTTT,CASSPPGVSTDTQYF
TRBD2,NA,TRBJ2-3,TRBV5-5,TGTGCCAGCAGCTTCCTAGCGGGAGGAAGGGGTCCCACAGATACGCAGTATTTT,CASSFLAGGRGPTDTQYF
NA,NA,TRBJ2-3,TRBV2,TGTGCCAGACTAAGTGGCGGGTCGCAGTATTTT,CARLSGGSQYF
TRBD2,NA,TRBJ2-3,TRBV28,TGTGCCAGCAGTTCACGGGGGGGCCAATTAGATACGCAGTATTTT,CASSSRGGQLDTQYF
NA,NA,TRBJ1-5,TRBV6-1,TGTGCCAGCAGTGAAGTCGTCCAGGGTACTCAGCCCCAGCATTTT,CASSEVVQGTQPQHF
TRBD2,NA,TRBJ2-3,TRBV5-6,TGTGCCAGCAGCTTGGGACTAGCGGCAGATACGCAGTATTTT,CASSLGLAADTQYF
NA,NA,TRBJ1-1,TRBV16,TGTGCCAGCAGCCTTAACGGGGGATCGAACACTGAAGCTTTCTTT,CASSLNGGSNTEAFF
NA,NA,TRBJ1-2,TRBV6-1,TGTGCCAGCCACATCAACTATGGCTACACCTTC,CASHINYGYTF
NA,NA,TRBJ1-5,TRBV6-5,TGTGCCAGCAGTTACGGTTCCACAGGGAGCAATCAGCCCCAGCATTTT,CASSYGSTGSNQPQHF
NA,NA,TRBJ2-3,TRBV7-2,TGTGCCAGCAGCTTATTACTAGTTAGTAGCGCAGATACGCAGTATTTT,CASSLLLVSSADTQYF
NA,once,TRBJ1-5,TRBV6-5,TGTGCCAGCAGGATGACAGCTTCTAGCAATCAGCCCCAGCATTTT,CASRMTASSNQPQHF
TRBD1,NA,TRBJ1-2,TRBV4-3,TGCGCCAGCAGCCAAGCCGGACAGGGGGCGGTTGGCTACACCTTC,CASSQAGQGAVGYTF
NA,NA,TRBJ2-2,TRBV7-2,TGTGCCACCCCACACTACTTTTCAGGGTTCACCGAAGGGGAGCTGTTTTTT,CATPHYFSGFTEGELFF
TRBD1,many,TRBJ2-7,TRBV5-1,TGCGCCAGCAGCTCTACGGGACAGGGGGCTCACGAGCAGTACTTC,CASSSTGQGAHEQYF
TRBD1,once,TRBJ1-1,TRBV5-1,TGCGCCAGCAGCGTTGGGACAGGGGGTATGAACACTGAAGCTTTCTTT,CASSVGTGGMNTEAFF
NA,NA,TRBJ2-7,TRBV5-1,TGCGCCAGTCGTGGCGGGGTAAGCTCCTACGAGCAGTACTTC,CASRGGVSSYEQYF
NA,NA,TRBJ2-7,TRBV28,TGTGCCAGCAGGTTACAGGGCTACGAGCAGTACTTC,CASRLQGYEQYF
NA,NA,TRBJ2-2,TRBV4-3,TGCGCCAGCAGCGGGACTCCCTCGAACACCGGGGAGCTGTTTTTT,CASSGTPSNTGELFF
NA,NA,TRBJ2-3,TRBV30,TGTGCCTGGAGTGTCTTGGCCCCAGATACGCAGTATTTT,CAWSVLAPDTQYF
TRBD1,NA,TRBJ1-2,TRBV7-3,TGTGCCAGCAGCCCAACAGGGGGAGTACCGTATGGCTACACCTTC,CASSPTGGVPYGYTF
NA,NA,TRBJ1-4,TRBV11-3,TGTGCCAGCAGCTTTTACTTAGATGAAAAACTGTTTTTT,CASSFYLDEKLFF
NA,NA,TRBJ1-5,TRBV19,TGTGCCAGTAGTATAGTGTCAGGGGTTCGTCCCAATCAGCCCCAGCATTTT,CASSIVSGVRPNQPQHF
TRBD1,NA,TRBJ2-7,TRBV5-1,TGCGCCAGCAGCCCCGGGGGACAGGGGTACGAGCAGTACTTC,CASSPGGQGYEQYF
NA,few,TRBJ2-7,TRBV28,TGTGCCAGCACCCCGGCGGTCCCCTACGAGCAGTACTTC,CASTPAVPYEQYF
TRBD1,NA,TRBJ1-6,TRBV25-1,TGTGCCAGCAGTGATGGACAGGGGTATAATTCACCCCTCCACTTT,CASSDGQGYNSPLHF
NA,NA,TRBJ2-4,TRBV5-1,TGCGCCAGCAGCTTGTCCGGTTCCAAAAACATTCAGTACTTC,CASSLSGSKNIQYF
NA,NA,TRBJ2-3,TRBV2,TGTGCCAGCAGTGACCCAGAGATGGAGGCACGAGACAGCACAGATACGCAGTATTTT,CASSDPEMEARDSTDTQYF
NA,NA,TRBJ2-7,TRBV18,TGTGCCAGCTCACCACCCGCGCGGGGCGAGCAGTACTTC,CASSPPARGEQYF
NA,NA,TRBJ1-2,TRBV9,TGTGCCAGCTGGGAGGGGACCCTTGGCTACACCTTC,CASWEGTLGYTF
TRBD1,NA,TRBJ1-1,TRBV9,TGTGCCAGCAGCCCCCGGACAGGAATCAACACTGAAGCTTTCTTT,CASSPRTGINTEAFF
TRBD1,NA,TRBJ1-1,TRBV30,TGTGCCTGGAGGGGACAGGGGAACACTGAAGCTTTCTTT,CAWRGQGNTEAFF
NA,few,TRBJ2-4,TRBV9,TGTGCCAGCAGCGTAGGCTATAGCGGAAAATATGCCAAAAACATTCAGTACTTC,CASSVGYSGKYAKNIQYF
TRBD2,NA,TRBJ2-7,TRBV27,TGTGCCAGCAGTTTAGTCCCGGGACTAGACGCCCTAGGGCAGTACTTC,CASSLVPGLDALGQYF
NA,NA,TRBJ2-1,TRBV7-9,TGTGCCAGCACCCTTGGGGGGGCACGGGAGCAGTTCTTC,CASTLGGAREQFF
TRBD2,NA,TRBJ2-7,TRBV28,TGTGCCAGCAGTTTAAGCTTTGGTCTAGCGGGAGGGCCCGGTTACGAGCAGTACTTC,CASSLSFGLAGGPGYEQYF
TRBD1,NA,TRBJ2-7,TRBV6-5,TGTGCCAGCAGTCCGGACAGGGGGGGCTACGAGCAGTACTTC,CASSPDRGGYEQYF
NA,NA,TRBJ2-7,TRBV6-4,TGTGCCAGCAGTGACGGGCAGCTCTACGAGCAGTACTTC,CASSDGQLYEQYF
NA,NA,TRBJ1-1,TRBV28,TGTGCCAGCAGTTTAGGTAATCGGGGTGAAGCTTTCTTT,CASSLGNRGEAFF
TRBD1,NA,TRBJ1-4,TRBV6-5,TGTGCCAGCAGTTCCACGGGACAGAATGAAAAACTGTTTTTT,CASSSTGQNEKLFF
TRBD2,few,TRBJ2-5,TRBV2,TGTGCCAGCAGTGATTGGCTAGCGGGGACGACCCAGTACTTC,CASSDWLAGTTQYF
TRBD1,few,TRBJ2-3,TRBV28,TGTGCCAGCAGTCTTCTTCCGGGACAGGGCACAGATACGCAGTATTTT,CASSLLPGQGTDTQYF
TRBD1,NA,TRBJ1-4,TRBV10-2,TGCGCCAGCAGTGAGTCGCAGGGGGCGGGTGAAAAACTGTTTTTT,CASSESQGAGEKLFF
TRBD2,NA,TRBJ2-7,TRBV27,TGTGCCAGCAGTTTCGGGACTAGCACCTACGAGCAGTACTTC,CASSFGTSTYEQYF
TRBD1,NA,TRBJ1-2,TRBV19,TGTGCCAGTAGTAAACCCGGACAGGGAGACTATGGCTACACCTTC,CASSKPGQGDYGYTF
NA,few,TRBJ1-1,TRBV7-9,TGTGCCAGCAGCTTAGGTCAATACACTGAAGCTTTCTTT,CASSLGQYTEAFF
TRBD1,NA,TRBJ1-4,TRBV7-9,TGTGCCAGCAGCTTAAAGACAGGGGAAGTAGGGGCAACTAATGAAAAACTGTTTTTT,CASSLKTGEVGATNEKLFF
TRBD1,NA,TRBJ1-5,TRBV4-1,TGCGCCAGCAGCCAGCAGGACAGGGGGCGAGGTGGCAATCAGCCCCAGCATTTT,CASSQQDRGRGGNQPQHF
TRBD2,once,TRBJ2-5,TRBV9,TGTGCCAGCAGCGTCGGGACTAGCGGGGGGCCCCAAGAGACCCAGTACTTC,CASSVGTSGGPQETQYF
NA,NA,TRBJ2-7,TRBV30,TGTGCCTGGAGTCGACAAACCCTCTACGAGCAGTACTTC,CAWSRQTLYEQYF